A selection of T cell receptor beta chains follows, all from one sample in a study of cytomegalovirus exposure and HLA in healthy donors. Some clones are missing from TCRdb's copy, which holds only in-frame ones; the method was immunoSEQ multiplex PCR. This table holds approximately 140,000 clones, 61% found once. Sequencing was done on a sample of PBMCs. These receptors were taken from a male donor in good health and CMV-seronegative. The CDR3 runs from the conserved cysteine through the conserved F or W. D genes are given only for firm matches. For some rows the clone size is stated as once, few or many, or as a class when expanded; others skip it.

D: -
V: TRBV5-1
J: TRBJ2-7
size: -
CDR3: CASSLGTVYEQYF
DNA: TGCGCCAGCAGCTTGGGGACAGTTTACGAGCAGTACTTC

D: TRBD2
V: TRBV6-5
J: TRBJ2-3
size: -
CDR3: CASSYSNAGGTQYF
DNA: TGTGCCAGCAGTTACTCGAACGCGGGGGGTACGCAGTATTTT

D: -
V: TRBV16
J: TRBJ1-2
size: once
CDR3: CASRTNQGIFYGYTF
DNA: TGTGCCAGCAGGACCAATCAGGGGATTTTCTATGGCTACACCTTC

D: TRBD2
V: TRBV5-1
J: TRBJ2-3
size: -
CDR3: CASSLDGGYRADTQYF
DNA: TGCGCCAGCAGCTTGGACGGGGGGTATAGGGCAGATACGCAGTATTTT

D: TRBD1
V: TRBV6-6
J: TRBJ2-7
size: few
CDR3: CASSYPGQGYEQYF
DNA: TGTGCCAGCAGTTACCCGGGACAGGGCTACGAGCAGTACTTC

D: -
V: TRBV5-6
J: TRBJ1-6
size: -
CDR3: CASSFISGESPLHF
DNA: TGTGCCAGCAGCTTCATTTCGGGGGAATCACCCCTCCACTTT

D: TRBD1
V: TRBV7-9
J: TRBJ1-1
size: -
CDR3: CASSSRSQQGWVKNTEAFF
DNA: TGTGCCAGCAGCTCTAGGTCCCAACAGGGGTGGGTGAAGAACACTGAAGCTTTCTTT

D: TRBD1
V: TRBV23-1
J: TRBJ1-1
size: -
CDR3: CASSLAGTGTPYMNTEAFF
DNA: TGCGCCAGCAGTCTCGCCGGGACAGGGACCCCGTATATGAACACTGAAGCTTTCTTT

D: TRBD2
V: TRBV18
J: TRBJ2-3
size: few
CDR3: CASSRASGGPGRDTQYF
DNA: TGTGCCAGCTCAAGGGCTAGCGGGGGGCCCGGAAGGGATACGCAGTATTTT

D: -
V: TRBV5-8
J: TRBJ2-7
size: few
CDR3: CASSLVGRGYEQYF
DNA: TGTGCCAGCAGCCTCGTCGGCAGGGGCTACGAGCAGTACTTC

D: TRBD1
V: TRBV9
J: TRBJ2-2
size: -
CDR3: CASSVESRGRGGELFF
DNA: TGTGCCAGCAGCGTAGAGTCGAGGGGGCGAGGCGGGGAGCTGTTTTTT

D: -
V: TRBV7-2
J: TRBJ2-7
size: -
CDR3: CASSPGGTDLYEQYF
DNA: TGTGCCAGCAGCCCAGGAGGGACGGACCTTTACGAGCAGTACTTC

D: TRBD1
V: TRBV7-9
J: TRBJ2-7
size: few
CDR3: CASSRPGQGAGEQYF
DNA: TGTGCCAGCAGCCGTCCGGGACAGGGGGCCGGCGAGCAGTACTTC

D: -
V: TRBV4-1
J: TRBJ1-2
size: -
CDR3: CASSQDRGGTNYGYTF
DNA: TGCGCCAGCAGCCAAGATCGGGGAGGGACTAACTATGGCTACACCTTC

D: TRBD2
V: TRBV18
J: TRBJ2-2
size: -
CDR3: CASSPRSGGDTGELFF
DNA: TGTGCCAGCTCACCCCGTAGCGGGGGTGACACCGGGGAGCTGTTTTTT

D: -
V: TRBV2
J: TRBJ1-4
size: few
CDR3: CASSEALLPGEKLFF
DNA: TGTGCCAGCAGTGAAGCGCTCCTACCGGGGGAAAAACTGTTTTTT

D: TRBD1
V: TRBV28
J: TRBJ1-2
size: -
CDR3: CARGDREGGYTF
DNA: TGTGCCAGAGGGGACAGGGAGGGCGGCTACACCTTC

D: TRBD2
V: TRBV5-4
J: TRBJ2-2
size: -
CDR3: CASSPGLAGGLTGELFF
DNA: TGTGCCAGCAGCCCTGGACTAGCGGGGGGGCTCACCGGGGAGCTGTTTTTT

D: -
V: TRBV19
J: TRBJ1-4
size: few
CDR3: CASRQNRAVTEKLFF
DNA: TGTGCCAGTAGGCAAAACAGGGCGGTCACTGAAAAACTGTTTTTT

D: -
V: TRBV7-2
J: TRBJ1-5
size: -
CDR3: CASSLELGGNQPQHF
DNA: TGTGCCAGCAGCTTAGAGCTAGGGGGCAATCAGCCCCAGCATTTT

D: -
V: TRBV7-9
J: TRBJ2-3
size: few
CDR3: CASSESTDTQYF
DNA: TGTGCCAGCAGCGAGAGCACAGATACGCAGTATTTT

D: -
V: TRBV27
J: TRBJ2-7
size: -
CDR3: CASSLVLQAGEQYF
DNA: TGTGCCAGCAGTTTAGTCCTCCAGGCGGGCGAGCAGTACTTC

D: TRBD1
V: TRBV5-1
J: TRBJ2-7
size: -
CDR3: CASRLGTGDYEQYF
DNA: TGCGCCAGCAGACTGGGGACAGGGGACTACGAGCAGTACTTC

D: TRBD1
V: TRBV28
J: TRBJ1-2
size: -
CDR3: CASGQGARYGYTF
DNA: TGTGCCAGCGGACAGGGGGCACGCTATGGCTACACCTTC

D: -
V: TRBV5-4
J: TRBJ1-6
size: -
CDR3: CASGGQNSPLHF
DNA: TGTGCCAGCGGTGGACAGAATTCACCCCTCCACTTT

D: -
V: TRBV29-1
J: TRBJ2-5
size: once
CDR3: CSVETKYQETQYF
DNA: TGCAGCGTTGAGACAAAGTACCAAGAGACCCAGTACTTC

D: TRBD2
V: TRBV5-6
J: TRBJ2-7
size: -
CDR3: CASRAAGGVEQYF
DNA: TGTGCCAGCAGGGCAGCGGGGGGGGTCGAGCAGTACTTC

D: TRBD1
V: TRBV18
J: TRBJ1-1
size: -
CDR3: CASSPGDRGGHTEAFF
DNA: TGTGCCAGCTCACCAGGTGACAGGGGGGGGCACACTGAAGCTTTCTTT

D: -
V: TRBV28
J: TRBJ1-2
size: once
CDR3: CASSPSSIHRHGYTF
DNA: TGTGCCAGCAGCCCTTCATCTATCCACAGGCATGGCTACACCTTC

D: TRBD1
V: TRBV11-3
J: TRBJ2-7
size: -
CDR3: CASSLSGQGAHEQYF
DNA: TGTGCCAGCAGCTTGTCCGGACAGGGGGCTCACGAGCAGTACTTC

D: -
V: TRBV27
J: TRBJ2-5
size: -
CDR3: CASRLGDEETQYF
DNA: TGTGCCAGCAGATTGGGCGACGAAGAGACCCAGTACTTC

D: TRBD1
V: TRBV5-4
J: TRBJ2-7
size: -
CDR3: CASSFSTGDDEQYF
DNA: TGTGCCAGCAGCTTTTCAACAGGGGACGACGAGCAGTACTTC

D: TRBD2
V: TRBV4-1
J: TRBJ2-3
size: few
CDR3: CASSWAGDTDTQYF
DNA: TGCGCCAGCAGCTGGGCGGGGGACACAGATACGCAGTATTTT

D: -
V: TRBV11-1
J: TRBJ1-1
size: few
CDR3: CASSPQTRLEAFF
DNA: TGTGCCAGCAGCCCACAAACCAGACTTGAAGCTTTCTTT

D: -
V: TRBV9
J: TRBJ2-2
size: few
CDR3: CASRFTGNTGELFF
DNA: TGTGCCAGCAGGTTTACAGGGAACACCGGGGAGCTGTTTTTT

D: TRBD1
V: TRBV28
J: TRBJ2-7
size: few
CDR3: CASPTRGRRYEQYF
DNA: TGTGCCAGTCCTACCAGGGGGCGTCGGTACGAGCAGTACTTC

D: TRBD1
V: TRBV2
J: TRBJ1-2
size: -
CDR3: CASSEGQGVGGYTF
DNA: TGTGCCAGCAGTGAGGGACAGGGGGTTGGAGGCTACACCTTC

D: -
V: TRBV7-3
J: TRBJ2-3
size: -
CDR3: CASSFTGRGTDTQYF
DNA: TGTGCCAGCAGCTTCACTGGACGGGGGACAGATACGCAGTATTTT

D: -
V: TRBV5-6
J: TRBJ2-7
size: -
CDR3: CASCRAFGEEQYF
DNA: TGTGCCAGCTGCCGGGCTTTCGGGGAAGAGCAGTACTTC

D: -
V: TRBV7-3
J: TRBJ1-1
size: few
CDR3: CASSRDMATEAFF
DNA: TGTGCCAGCAGCCGGGACATGGCCACTGAAGCTTTCTTT

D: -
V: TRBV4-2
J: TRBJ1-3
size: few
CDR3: CASSQDLRTSGNTIYF
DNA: TGTGCCAGCAGCCAAGATCTAAGGACATCTGGAAACACCATATATTTT

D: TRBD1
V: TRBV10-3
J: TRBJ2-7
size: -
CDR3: CAISESTGTGGNEQYF
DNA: TGTGCCATCAGTGAGTCAACCGGAACAGGGGGCAACGAGCAGTACTTC

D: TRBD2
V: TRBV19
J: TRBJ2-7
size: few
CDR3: CASSSPGTSAYEQYF
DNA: TGTGCCAGTAGTTCACCCGGGACTAGCGCCTACGAGCAGTACTTC

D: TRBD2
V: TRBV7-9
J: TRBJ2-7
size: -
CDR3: CASSPGLASRYEQYF
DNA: TGTGCCAGCAGCCCGGGACTAGCATCTCGTTACGAGCAGTACTTC

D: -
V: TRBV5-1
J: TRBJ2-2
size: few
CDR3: CASSLEATNTGELFF
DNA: TGCGCCAGCAGCTTGGAAGCCACCAACACCGGGGAGCTGTTTTTT

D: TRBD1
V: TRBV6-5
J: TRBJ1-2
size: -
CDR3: CASSYGTGANYGYTF
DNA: TGTGCCAGCAGTTACGGGACAGGAGCTAACTATGGCTACACCTTC

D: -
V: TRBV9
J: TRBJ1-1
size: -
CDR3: CASSKQSLETEAFF
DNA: TGTGCCAGCAGCAAACAGTCTTTAGAGACTGAAGCTTTCTTT

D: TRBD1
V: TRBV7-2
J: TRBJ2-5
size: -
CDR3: CASSLQGEETQYF
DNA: TGTGCCAGCAGCTTACAGGGGGAGGAGACCCAGTACTTC

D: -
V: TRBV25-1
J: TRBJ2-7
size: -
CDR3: CASSDGGSYEQYF
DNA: TGTGCCAGCAGTGATGGGGGGTCCTACGAGCAGTACTTC

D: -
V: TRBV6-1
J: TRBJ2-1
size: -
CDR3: CASSDRDSYNEQFF
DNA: TGTGCCAGCAGTGACAGGGACTCCTACAATGAGCAGTTCTTC

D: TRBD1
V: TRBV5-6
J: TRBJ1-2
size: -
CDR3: CASTRTGTYGYTF
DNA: TGTGCCAGCACCCGGACAGGAACTTATGGCTACACCTTC

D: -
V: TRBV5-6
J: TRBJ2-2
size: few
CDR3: CASSFSINTGELFF
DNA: TGTGCCAGCAGCTTCTCTATAAACACCGGGGAGCTGTTTTTT

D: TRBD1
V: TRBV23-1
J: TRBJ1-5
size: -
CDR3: CASTPRDSCNQPQHF
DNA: TGCGCCAGCACTCCCCGGGACAGCTGCAATCAGCCCCAGCATTTT

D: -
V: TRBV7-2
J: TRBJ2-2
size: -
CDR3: CASSFVGAGTGELFF
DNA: TGTGCCAGCAGCTTCGTGGGGGCCGGCACCGGGGAGCTGTTTTTT

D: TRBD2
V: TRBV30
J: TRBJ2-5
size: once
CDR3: CAWSVLAGGETQYF
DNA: TGTGCCTGGAGTGTGTTAGCGGGGGGGGAGACCCAGTACTTC

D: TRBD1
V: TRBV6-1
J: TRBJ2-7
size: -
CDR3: CASSDQGQGAYEQYF
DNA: TGTGCCAGCAGTGACCAAGGACAGGGAGCCTACGAGCAGTACTTC

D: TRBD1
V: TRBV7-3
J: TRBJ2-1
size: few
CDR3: CASSPIGTGEPPAHYNEQFF
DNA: TGTGCCAGCAGCCCAATCGGGACAGGGGAGCCTCCCGCACACTACAATGAGCAGTTCTTC

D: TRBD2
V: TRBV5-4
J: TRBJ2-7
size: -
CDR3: CASSLSSGGSSYEQYF
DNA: TGTGCCAGCAGCTTATCTAGCGGGGGGTCTTCCTACGAGCAGTACTTC

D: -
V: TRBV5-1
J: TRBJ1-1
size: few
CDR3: CASSLVQGATEAFF
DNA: TGCGCCAGCAGCTTGGTACAGGGCGCCACTGAAGCTTTCTTT

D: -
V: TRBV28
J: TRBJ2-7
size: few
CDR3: CASGTLSYEQYF
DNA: TGTGCCAGTGGGACACTATCCTACGAGCAGTACTTC